The 26 T cell receptor beta chains reported below all come from one sample, sequenced in a study of CD8+ T cells in alopecia areata listed by TCRdb under 2018. Libraries were constructed by the immunoSEQ multiplex PCR assay. RNA was extracted from all samples and reverse transcribed into cDNA, which served as template for TCR sequencing. TCRdb stores this immuneACCESS table with in-frame sequences only. Part of the clones is absent; in the studies checked, under half of the shortfall reflects unresolved V genes, and no reason is known for the rest. In this sample the table shows 100,000 to 150,000 clones, 49% of which occur a single time. The leading ten clones occupy 15% to 20% of the sample. The label giving this sample's time point can be read as: baseline before oral tofacitinib. The material was CD8+ T cells sorted from blood, obtained at week 0. The source of these receptors is a human donor with alopecia areata.

V and J are TRBV7-2 and TRBJ2-7, with no clear D. CDR1 SGHTA and CDR2 FQGNSA come from the germline V gene. Trimming took 1 base from V and 0 from J, leaving 1 base between them. The CDR3 is made up of 12 amino acids. For the CDR3, the DNA is TGTGCCAGCAGCTTAGGCTCCTACGAGCAGTACTTC. Its translation: CASSLGSYEQYF.

The V gene is TRBV29-1, the J gene TRBJ1-2, with 9 bases aligning to TRBD1. With 0 bases clipped from V and 3 bases from J, the junction kept 5 bases outside the gene matches. This CDR3 has 15 amino acids. CDR1 is SQVTM and CDR2 is ANQGSEA in the germline V gene. The CDR3: CSVEDLGDRDYGYTF. CDR3 nucleotides: TGCAGCGTTGAAGATCTCGGGGACAGGGACTATGGCTACACCTTC. Combining the CDR3 with reference TRBV29-1 and TRBJ1-2 gives the whole variable domain SAVISQKPSRDICQRGTSLTIQCQVDSQVTMMFWYRQQPGQSLTLIATANQGSEATYESGFVIDKFPISRPNLTFSTLTVSNMSPEDSSIYLCSVEDLGDRDYGYTFGSGTRLTVV.

The chain combines TRBV9 with TRBJ1-1, with D hard to call. The CDR3 has 13 amino acids. V shed 7 bases and J shed 6 bases, with 16 bases lying between them. Germline assignment: CDR1 SGDLS and CDR2 YYNGEE. This chain's CDR3 is CASQEWEESEAFF. CDR3 sequence (DNA): TGTGCCAGCCAGGAGTGGGAGGAGTCTGAAGCTTTCTTT.

The J gene is TRBJ1-2, the V gene TRBV5-6; TRBD1 aligns across 7 bases. CDR3 size: 12 residues. V lost 4 bases and J lost 7; bases outside the gene matches: 4. Germline V gene data show CDR1 as SGHDT and CDR2 as YYEEEE. The CDR3 DNA follows: TGTGCCAGCAGCCGACAGGGAGGTGGCTACACCTTC. Translation gives CASSRQGGGYTF.

V is TRBV30 and J is TRBJ2-1; maybe TRBD2 (6 bases). The ends were cut back, 3 bases at V and 9 bases at J, with 9 bases in the middle. The germline V gene encodes CDR1 GTSNPN and CDR2 SVGIG (reference sequence). CDR3 length: 11 amino acids. As DNA, the CDR3 is TGTGCCTGGAGCGACGGGAGTGAGCAGTTCTTC. Its protein is CAWSDGSEQFF.

V is TRBV29-1 and J is TRBJ1-2, with TRBD1 as a possible D gene (6 bases). CDR3 length equals 15 residues. V gave up 7 bases and J gave up 4 bases, with 22 bases separating them. CDR1 and CDR2 (germline): SQVTM, ANQGSEA. CDR3: CSAGTPSSLLYGYTF. Written as DNA, the CDR3 is TGCAGCGCTGGGACACCTTCATCCTTGCTCTATGGCTACACCTTC.

This clone was detected only a few times. The rearrangement links TRBV11-2 to TRBJ2-2; TRBD1 agrees at 7 bases. Germline V gives CDR1 SGHAT, CDR2 FQNNGV. V lost 2 bases to trimming and J lost 4 bases; unmatched junction nucleotides: 7. The CDR3 runs 16 residues. This CDR3 is CASSLSVGQPTGELFF. The CDR3 nucleotides read TGTGCCAGCAGCTTAAGTGTGGGACAGCCCACCGGGGAGCTGTTTTTT.

The chain is built from TRBV29-1 and TRBJ2-7, with TRBD2 identical over 11 bases. CDR1 is SQVTM and CDR2 is ANQGSEA in the germline V gene. There are 13 residues in the CDR3. After removal of 6 bases from V and 5 bases from J, the junction contained 6 bases not matched to a gene. The CDR3 coding sequence is TGCAGCGTCATAGCGGGGGGGCCCCACGAGCAGTACTTC. Translated: CSVIAGGPHEQYF.

V and J are TRBV29-1 and TRBJ2-3; no reliable D call. This CDR3 contains 12 residues. The germline CDR1 and CDR2 sequences are SQVTM and ANQGSEA. The germline V and J ends were trimmed by 5 bases and 3 bases, with 9 bases remaining between them. The chain's CDR3 is CSVYSDTDTQYF. The DNA for the CDR3 is TGCAGCGTTTACTCCGATACAGATACGCAGTATTTT.

V gene TRBV13 combines with J gene TRBJ1-1, with D tentatively TRBD1 (6 bases). This CDR3 comprises 15 residues. Germline V gives CDR1 PRHDT, CDR2 FYEKMQ (reference sequence). V lost 5 bases and J lost 4, with 17 bases in between. CDR3 in DNA: TGTGCCAGCAGCGGACGTGGGGAGGGGGGCACTGAAGCTTTCTTT. Translated: CASSGRGEGGTEAFF.

There are a few counts of this clone. This chain uses TRBV20-1 with TRBJ1-2, with D maybe TRBD1 (5 bases). The germline CDR1 and CDR2 sequences are DFQATT and SNEGSKA (reference sequence). Trimming pared 8 bases from V and 6 bases from J, leaving 7 bases between. The CDR3 spans 9 residues. CDR3 coding DNA: TGCAGTCCGGGGGATGGCTACACCTTC. Its translation: CSPGDGYTF.

The count of this clone is one. The chain carries TRBV6-5 and TRBJ2-1; no reliable D call. The V gene lost 0 bases and the J gene lost 3 bases, with 6 bases spanning the gap. The CDR3 has 14 residues. Per the germline V gene, CDR1 is MNHEY and CDR2 is SVGAGI. The CDR3 region has the DNA TGTGCCAGCAGTTACTCGGAACGCTACAATGAGCAGTTCTTC. Protein product: CASSYSERYNEQFF.

The chain uses TRBV10-3 and TRBJ2-1; TRBD1 agrees at 7 bases. J gave up 8 bases and V 6 bases, and 7 bases lay outside the gene matches. Per the germline V gene, CDR1 is ENHRY and CDR2 is SYGVKD. This CDR3 is 13 amino acids long. The CDR3 DNA sequence: TGTGCCATCAGCCTAGACAGGGATGATGAGCAGTTCTTC. Its translation: CAISLDRDDEQFF.

This clone was picked up a small number of times. The CDR3 sequence: CASSLAPGPNEQFF. CDR3 in DNA: TGTGCCAGCAGCTTAGCCCCAGGCCCCAATGAGCAGTTCTTC. V and J are TRBV7-9 and TRBJ2-1; D is ambiguous. CDR3 length: 14 residues. V was cut by 0 bases and J by 6 bases, with 9 bases left in between. Germline values: CDR1 SEHNR, CDR2 FQNEAQ (reference sequence).

The chain employs TRBV4-3 and TRBJ2-2; 9 bases line up with TRBD1. The length of the CDR3 is 16 residues. Trimming took 3 bases from V and 3 from J; bases not matched to a gene: 5. CDR1 is LGHNA, CDR2 YSLEER, per germline. DNA of the CDR3: TGCGCCAGCAGCCACCCGGGACAGGGTTACACCGGGGAGCTGTTTTTT. Translating gives CASSHPGQGYTGELFF.

This rearrangement joins TRBV27 to TRBJ2-3; the D gene is possibly TRBD1 (5 bases). Trimming pared 6 bases from V and 4 bases from J, leaving 8 bases between. The length of the CDR3 is 12 residues. Looked up from germline, CDR1 is MNHEY and CDR2 is SMNVEV (reference sequence). This CDR3 reads CASSPGSDTQYF. CDR3 coding DNA: TGTGCCAGCAGCCCAGGGTCAGATACGCAGTATTTT.

The rearrangement joins TRBV5-4 to TRBJ1-2; a weak D match, TRBD1 (6 bases). The CDR3 length is 13 residues. Germline CDR1 and CDR2: SGHNT and YYREEE (reference sequence). V lost 2 bases and J 6 bases, leaving 11 bases between the germline ends. The CDR3 spells CASSLNEGDGYTF. The DNA of the CDR3 is TGTGCCAGCAGCTTAAATGAGGGGGATGGCTACACCTTC.

The chain is built from TRBV13 and TRBJ2-2, with unresolved D. Germline V gene lookup returns CDR1 PRHDT and CDR2 FYEKMQ (reference sequence). V was trimmed by 3 bases and J by 0 bases, leaving 2 bases between them. The CDR3 spans 13 residues. The CDR3 region is CASSFPNTGELFF. CDR3 nucleotides: TGTGCCAGCAGCTTTCCGAACACCGGGGAGCTGTTTTTT.

This clone has only a few counts. The V gene is TRBV4-1, the J gene TRBJ1-5, with D uncertain. Germline V gene data show CDR1 as MGHRA and CDR2 as YSYEKL. The CDR3 contains 13 residues. Between the trimmed V and J ends, which lost 3 bases and 6 bases, there was a span of 9 bases. CDR3 region: CASSQRRAQPQHF. CDR3 nucleotide sequence: TGCGCCAGCAGCCAGCGGAGGGCTCAGCCCCAGCATTTT.

The chain couples TRBV11-2 to TRBJ2-5; 7 bases agree with TRBD2. Germline V CDR1 and CDR2: SGHAT, FQNNGV. The V and J ends lost 0 bases and 1 base, in that order; junction bases with no gene match: 5. There are 16 residues in the CDR3. CDR3 nucleotide sequence: TGTGCCAGCAGCTTAGAAAGAGCGGGGCCCCAAGAGACCCAGTACTTC. As protein: CASSLERAGPQETQYF. Using reference TRBV11-2 and TRBJ2-5 for the parts outside the CDR3, the full variable domain is EAGVAQSPRYKIIEKRQSVAFWCNPISGHATLYWYQQILGQGPKLLIQFQNNGVVDDSQLPKDRFSAERLKGVDSTLKIQPAKLEDSAVYLCASSLERAGPQETQYFGPGTRLLVL.

This clone was seen a few times. The gene calls are TRBV5-1 and TRBJ1-6, with 8 bases fitting TRBD1. Germline CDR1 is SGHRS and CDR2 is YFSETQ. With 4 bases clipped from V and 7 bases from J, the junction kept 7 bases outside the gene matches. The CDR3 is 15 residues long. The CDR3 DNA follows: TGCGCCAGCAGCGACCGGACAGGGCCGAATTCACCCCTCCACTTT. Translation: CASSDRTGPNSPLHF.

The rearrangement uses TRBV27 and TRBJ2-7; 8 bases are a match to TRBD2. V trimming: 6 bases; J trimming: 3 bases; junction bases outside the gene matches: 10. CDR3 size: 15 residues. The V gene's germline CDR1 is MNHEY and CDR2 SMNVEV (reference sequence). CDR3 in DNA: TGTGCCAGCAGGATCCCCGGGGGGGCGGACTACGAGCAGTACTTC. It yields the protein CASRIPGGADYEQYF.

V gene TRBV5-6 combines with J gene TRBJ1-5; no clear D. CDR3 length: 15 amino acids. Germline CDR1 and CDR2: SGHDT and YYEEEE. The V gene lost 4 bases and the J gene lost 1 base, with 12 bases spanning the gap. The CDR3 spells CASSGYLDSNQPQHF. The CDR3, as DNA: TGTGCCAGCAGCGGCTACTTGGACAGCAATCAGCCCCAGCATTTT.

V usage is TRBV11-2 and J usage is TRBJ1-1; TRBD1 matches 8 bases. Germline V gene sequence: CDR1 SGHAT, CDR2 FQNNGV. The CDR3 extends over 16 amino acids. The junction had 11 bases not matched to a gene; V was cut back by 5 bases and J by 3 bases. The CDR3 DNA reads as TGTGCCAGCAGCCCCACAACGGACAGGGAGGACACTGAAGCTTTCTTT. Its translation: CASSPTTDREDTEAFF.

The V gene is TRBV6-5, the J gene TRBJ1-3; D unclear. The V end was cut by 5 bases, the J end by 2 bases, with 10 bases between. CDR1 and CDR2 (germline): MNHEY, SVGAGI. The CDR3 sequence is 14 residues long. This CDR3 is CASSTGIAGNTIYF. CDR3 DNA: TGTGCCAGCAGTACCGGGATCGCTGGAAACACCATATATTTT.

This clone was seen at least ten times. The chain uses TRBV6-4 and TRBJ2-3, with 14 bases lining up with TRBD2. Trimming removed 3 bases from V and 3 bases from J; junction bases left unmatched: 2. The CDR3 is 16 residues long. Germline values: CDR1 MRHNA, CDR2 SNTAGT. The CDR3 reads CASSEGTSGGTDTQYF. CDR3 bases: TGTGCCAGCAGTGAAGGGACTAGCGGGGGTACAGATACGCAGTATTTT.